The 19 T cell receptor beta chains presented below share a single source sample, sequenced in a study of T cells in Graves' hyperthyroidism and ophthalmopathy. Amplification of TCR beta CDR3 regions used RNA as the template. HTBI primers were the set used in a first-round RT-PCR of the TCR CDR3. Each CDR3 protein gets one entry after TCRdb re-called the multiplex PCR reads with MiXCR. The table has about 300,000 distinct CDR3 sequences, 25% to 30% seen once; the top ten hold more than 25%. Sequenced sample: blood. All receptors derive from a man aged 40-49 years with Graves' hyperthyroidism that later progressed to Graves' ophthalmopathy.

This clonotype was picked up many times. The chain has TRBV6-1 and TRBJ2-7, with 11 bases matching TRBD2. The V gene end was trimmed by 7 bases and the J gene end by 6 bases; junction bases not matched to a gene: 8. The CDR3 spans 14 residues. Germline V CDR1 and CDR2: MNHNS, SASEGT. The CDR3: CASTLSGRAAEQYF. The DNA for the CDR3 is TGTGCCAGCACCCTTAGCGGGAGGGCCGCCGAGCAGTACTTC.

This clonotype showed up many times. The chain is built from TRBV28 and TRBJ1-5; D uncertain. Germline V gene lookup returns CDR1 MDHEN and CDR2 SYDVKM. The CDR3 contains 14 residues. Deletions cut 5 bases from V and 4 bases from J, with 12 bases between. The CDR3 loop is CASSPPGPNQPQHF. CDR3 coding DNA: TGTGCCAGCAGTCCCCCAGGACCGAATCAGCCCCAGCATTTT. Filled out from reference TRBV28 and TRBJ1-5, the complete variable domain reads DVKVTQSSRYLVKRTGEKVFLECVQDMDHENMFWYRQDPGLGLRLIYFSYDVKMKEKGDIPEGYSVSREKKERFSLILESASTNQTSMYLCASSPPGPNQPQHFGDGTRLSIL.

About this clonotype itself: One end of the junction fails to match germline, which may point to a read error. The V and J genes are TRBV6-1 and TRBJ1-1, with TRBD1 identical over 7 bases. The CDR3 contains 18 residues. In germline, CDR1 is MNHNS, CDR2 SASEGT. The CDR3 region is CASSEDFRAGGLDTEAFF. CDR3 DNA sequence: TGTGCCAGCAGCGAAGATTTCCGGGCAGGGGGGTTGGACACTGAAGCTTTCTTT.

The chain recombines TRBV5-6 with TRBJ1-1; no firm D call. The germline V and J ends were trimmed by 0 bases and 3 bases, with 9 bases remaining between them. The CDR3 consists of 14 residues. Germline V lookup: CDR1 SGHDT, CDR2 YYEEEE. In DNA form, the CDR3 reads TGTGCCAGCAGCTTGGGGGGAAGGTACACTGAAGCTTTCTTT. This codes for CASSLGGRYTEAFF.

The chain joins TRBV20-1 to TRBJ2-7, with TRBD2 matching 10 bases. The V gene's germline CDR1 is DFQATT and CDR2 SNEGSKA (reference sequence). CDR3 length: 15 residues. V shed 6 bases and J 1 base; nucleotides not matched to a gene: 9. For the CDR3, the DNA is TGCAGTGCGTCTAGCGGGGGTGGGCTATCCTACGAGCAGTACTTC. Translating it yields CSASSGGGLSYEQYF.

This clonotype was recorded a few times. The rearrangement joins TRBV19 to TRBJ1-1; 7 nucleotides line up with TRBD1. The V and J ends lost 5 bases and 3 bases, in that order; junction bases with no gene match: 12. This CDR3 spans 16 amino acids. The V gene's germline CDR1 is LNHDA and CDR2 SQIVND (reference sequence). CDR3 sequence: CASSSGQVLVDTEAFF. Here the CDR3 DNA reads TGTGCCAGTAGTTCTGGACAGGTCCTGGTGGACACTGAAGCTTTCTTT.

The V gene is TRBV6-2 or TRBV6-3, the J gene TRBJ2-5, with D hard to call. Looked up from germline, CDR1 is MNHEY and CDR2 is SVGEGT. Trimming took 2 bases from V and 1 from J, leaving 5 bases between them. The CDR3 has 13 amino acids. CDR3 protein: CASSYRFQETQYF. As DNA, the CDR3 is TGTGCCAGCAGTTACCGATTCCAAGAGACCCAGTACTTC.

This clonotype was detected ten times or more. The chain recombines TRBV28 with TRBJ2-7; 11 bases line up with TRBD2. Germline CDR1 is MDHEN and CDR2 is SYDVKM. The V segment lost 6 bases and the J segment 9 bases; nucleotides outside the gene matches: 13. CDR3 size: 15 residues. In DNA form, the CDR3 reads TGTGCCAGCAGCCAGGCGGGACTAGCGGAGGGCACGCAGTACTTC. Amino acid sequence: CASSQAGLAEGTQYF.

This rearrangement joins TRBV12-3 or TRBV12-4 to TRBJ1-6; D call uncertain. CDR3 length: 13 residues. Trimming stripped 4 bases from V and 8 bases from J, with 9 bases between. This CDR3 is CASSYAEDSPLHF. The CDR3 DNA sequence: TGTGCCAGCAGTTATGCAGAGGATTCACCCCTCCACTTT.

This clonotype showed up many times. The chain joins TRBV14 to TRBJ2-5; D remains ambiguous. The ends were cut back, 0 bases at V and 4 bases at J, with 9 bases in the middle. The CDR3 is 14 amino acids. Germline loops: CDR1 SGHDN, CDR2 FVKESK. CDR3 coding DNA: TGTGCCAGCAGCCAAGATCCACAGCCAGAGACCCAGTACTTC. It is translated as CASSQDPQPETQYF.

This clonotype was picked up many times. The rearrangement uses TRBV20-1 and TRBJ2-3; no clear D. Trimming removed 3 bases from V and 2 bases from J, with 12 bases in between. CDR1 is DFQATT, CDR2 SNEGSKA, per germline (reference sequence). CDR3 length equals 14 residues. The CDR3, as DNA: TGCAGTGCTAGTCCTGACTCACTCACAGATACGCAGTATTTT. Translating gives CSASPDSLTDTQYF.

This clonotype was found many times. The V gene is TRBV28, the J gene TRBJ1-2; 9 bases align to TRBD1. The V segment lost 4 bases and the J segment 7 bases; nucleotides outside the gene matches: 1. There are 12 residues in the CDR3. Germline V lookup: CDR1 MDHEN, CDR2 SYDVKM. The CDR3 DNA is TGTGCCAGCAGTTGGGACAGGGCTGGCTACACCTTC. Protein product: CASSWDRAGYTF.

This clonotype has at least ten counts. CDR3 bases: TGTGCCAGTAGTATAAAATTTTCGGAAAGTTACGAGCAGTACTTC. Amino acids: CASSIKFSESYEQYF. This chain joins TRBV19 and TRBJ2-7, with D uncertain. CDR3 size: 15 residues. The germline CDR1 and CDR2 sequences are LNHDA and SQIVND (reference sequence). Trimming stripped 2 bases from V and 4 bases from J, with 15 bases between.

The V and J genes are TRBV2 and TRBJ2-7; D is uncertain. Germline CDR1 and CDR2: SNHLY and FYNNEI. The CDR3 runs to 11 residues. V lost 3 bases to trimming and J lost 6 bases, with 6 bases between them. The CDR3: CASSDGGEQYF. CDR3 sequence (DNA): TGTGCCAGCAGTGATGGCGGCGAGCAGTACTTC.

This clonotype was detected many times. This chain links TRBV29-1 with TRBJ2-2, with no clear D. Deletions cut 4 bases from V and 4 bases from J, with 7 bases between. The CDR3 consists of 12 residues. CDR1 and CDR2 from the germline V gene are SQVTM and ANQGSEA. Written as DNA, the CDR3 is TGCAGCGTTGGGTCTAGCACCGGGGAGCTGTTTTTT. This encodes CSVGSSTGELFF.

This clonotype was counted many times. The rearrangement uses TRBV12-3 or TRBV12-4 and TRBJ2-7; perhaps TRBD2 as D (6 bases). Trimming stripped 11 bases from V and 5 bases from J, with 19 bases between. The CDR3 covers 13 residues. CDR3 bases: TGTGCCGGCTCCCTGCGGGGAGGCCACGAGCAGTACTTC. Translating gives CAGSLRGGHEQYF.

J is TRBJ1-2 and V is TRBV6-2 or TRBV6-3; D unresolved. Per the germline V gene, CDR1 is MNHEY and CDR2 is SVGEGT. CDR3 length equals 14 residues. Trimming stripped 5 bases from V and 1 base from J, with 11 bases between. The CDR3 bases are TGTGCCAGCAGTAATCCCGTCGGTAACTATGGCTACACCTTC. Amino acids: CASSNPVGNYGYTF.

This chain connects TRBV2 to TRBJ2-7, with TRBD1 matching 8 bases. Germline assignment: CDR1 SNHLY and CDR2 FYNNEI. The CDR3 extends over 16 amino acids. V lost 3 bases, J lost 3 bases, and 10 bases stayed unmatched. CDR3 coding DNA: TGTGCCAGCAGTGACCCACCCAGGACAGGGTTCTACGAGCAGTACTTC. Amino acid sequence: CASSDPPRTGFYEQYF.

This clonotype was detected many times. The chain is built from TRBV6-1 and TRBJ1-1; 8 nucleotides align to TRBD1. Germline V lookup: CDR1 MNHNS, CDR2 SASEGT. V shed 1 base, J shed 11 bases, and the junction held 6 bases outside the gene matches. The CDR3 runs to 13 residues. CDR3 sequence (DNA): TGTGCCAGCAGTGAAGGTAGGACAGGGACGGCTTTCTTT. It translates to CASSEGRTGTAFF.